Shown below are 21 T cell receptor beta chains from a single sample sequenced in a study of blood T cell repertoires in COVID-19. Libraries were prepared by immunoSEQ multiplex PCR; TCRdb keeps only in-frame clonotypes and omits some of them. The table includes about 190,000 clones, approximately 90% detected once. The sample consisted of peripheral blood. The receptor source for this set is a woman between 70 and 85 years old with COVID-19, enrolled during active disease.

The V gene is TRBV15, the J gene TRBJ2-3, with D possibly being TRBD2 (5 bases). Germline values: CDR1 LNHNV, CDR2 YYDKDF (reference sequence). The CDR3 contains 16 residues. The germline V and J ends were trimmed by 1 base and 2 bases, with 13 bases remaining between them. CDR3 in amino acids: CATSRGSGSNTDTQYF. DNA for the CDR3: TGTGCCACCAGCAGAGGGAGCGGATCTAACACAGATACGCAGTATTTT.

This clone was seen only a few times. The chain joins TRBV7-9 to TRBJ2-7, with 7 bases matching TRBD1. The CDR3 has 16 residues. Looked up from germline, CDR1 is SEHNR and CDR2 is FQNEAQ (reference sequence). J was trimmed by 1 base and V by 5 bases; bases with no gene match: 11. CDR3 coding DNA: TGTGCCAGCAGCCCTCGGACAGGCTCCCTATCCTACGAGCAGTACTTC. It is translated as CASSPRTGSLSYEQYF. The complete variable domain, with remaining parts taken from reference TRBV7-9 and TRBJ2-7, reads DTGVSQNPRHKITKRGQNVTFRCDPISEHNRLYWYRQTLGQGPEFLTYFQNEAQLEKSRLLSDRFSAERPKGSFSTLEIQRTEQGDSAMYLCASSPRTGSLSYEQYFGPGTRLTVT.

CDR3 DNA sequence: TGTGCCTGGACGCAGGTCCTTAATTCACCCCTCCACTTT. Its translation: CAWTQVLNSPLHF. The rearrangement links TRBV30 to TRBJ1-6; D is ambiguous. V lost 4 bases and J 6 bases, leaving 10 bases between the germline ends. This CDR3 spans 13 amino acids. The germline CDR1 and CDR2 sequences are GTSNPN and SVGIG (reference sequence).

This sequence joins TRBV5-3 and TRBJ1-5; TRBD1 matches at 8 bases. TRBV5-3 is filed as an ORF, its function uncertain. After removal of 2 bases from V and 6 bases from J, the junction contained 19 bases not matched to a gene. The CDR3 runs to 19 residues. DNA for the CDR3: TGTGCCAGAAGCTTTTTGAGATGGACAGGGCTTCGGTCGGCTCAGCCCCAGCATTTT. Protein product: CARSFLRWTGLRSAQPQHF.

This chain links TRBV24-1 with TRBJ2-7; D remains ambiguous. Germline assignment: CDR1 KGHDR and CDR2 SFDVKD. The V and J ends lost 3 bases and 4 bases respectively, with 6 bases between them. This CDR3 has 12 amino acids. The CDR3 region has the DNA TGTGCCACCAGTGATACACGTTACGAGCAGTACTTC. It yields the protein CATSDTRYEQYF.

This chain joins TRBV28 and TRBJ1-6, with D possibly being TRBD1 (6 bases). Germline V gene sequence: CDR1 MDHEN, CDR2 SYDVKM. With 7 bases removed from V and 7 bases from J, the gap between germline ends came to 17 bases. This CDR3 comprises 15 residues. CDR3 nucleotides: TGTGCCAGCACCGCCCCGACAGGTTACAATTCACCCCTCCACTTT. Its translation: CASTAPTGYNSPLHF.

The chain carries TRBV6-1 and TRBJ1-5, with 8 positions matching TRBD1. After removal of 3 bases from V and 5 bases from J, the junction contained 12 bases not matched to a gene. CDR1 and CDR2 from the germline V gene are MNHNS and SASEGT. This CDR3 spans 17 amino acids. DNA for the CDR3: TGTGCCAGCAGTGATAGTTGGACAGGGAAAGGTCATCAGCCCCAGCATTTT. Translation gives CASSDSWTGKGHQPQHF.

V and J are TRBV7-2 and TRBJ1-2, with D maybe TRBD1 (6 bases). This CDR3 contains 13 residues. Trimming shortened V by 4 bases and J by 4 bases, and 10 bases separated the two germline ends. Germline V lookup: CDR1 SGHTA, CDR2 FQGNSA. CDR3 sequence reads: CASSSTGIYGYTF. The CDR3 DNA reads TGTGCCAGCAGCTCTACAGGGATCTATGGCTACACCTTC.

This rearrangement joins TRBV2 to TRBJ2-7; possibly TRBD1 for D (5 bases). The V and J ends lost 4 bases and 5 bases respectively, with 15 bases between them. This CDR3 has 14 residues. CDR1 is SNHLY, CDR2 FYNNEI, per germline. The CDR3 sequence: CASSAPSRVNEQYF. In DNA form, the CDR3 reads TGTGCCAGCAGTGCCCCAAGCAGGGTAAACGAGCAGTACTTC.

This chain uses TRBV9 with TRBJ2-7, with D possibly TRBD2 on 5 matching bases. Germline V lookup: CDR1 SGDLS, CDR2 YYNGEE. The germline V and J ends were trimmed by 3 bases and 5 bases, with 12 bases remaining between them. This CDR3 comprises 13 residues. CDR3 in amino acids: CASSDVPGNEQYF. The CDR3 nucleotides read TGTGCCAGCAGCGATGTTCCGGGGAACGAGCAGTACTTC. The variable domain in full, with the rest retrieved from reference TRBV9 and TRBJ2-7, is DSGVTQTPKHLITATGQRVTLRCSPRSGDLSVYWYQQSLDQGLQFLIQYYNGEERAKGNILERFSAQQFPDLHSELNLSSLELGDSALYFCASSDVPGNEQYFGPGTRLTVT.

The J gene is TRBJ1-5, the V gene TRBV28; D call uncertain. V lost 3 bases, J lost 11 bases, and 8 bases lay in between. The CDR3 is made up of 11 amino acids. Germline V gene data show CDR1 as MDHEN and CDR2 as SYDVKM. The CDR3 DNA follows: TGTGCCAGCAGTTTTGATAGAGCCCAGCATTTT. The encoded protein is CASSFDRAQHF.

The chain joins TRBV2 to TRBJ2-2, with D perhaps TRBD1 (6 bases). Per germline, CDR1 SNHLY and CDR2 FYNNEI. This CDR3 contains 15 residues. V lost 4 bases, J lost 3 bases, and 12 bases lay in between. The CDR3 DNA reads as TGTGCCAGCAGTGTATGGGGGCCGGACACCGGGGAGCTGTTTTTT. Translation: CASSVWGPDTGELFF.

This clone was detected a few times. The chain uses TRBV5-4 and TRBJ1-2, with 7 bases that match TRBD1. This CDR3 comprises 16 residues. V was clipped by 3 bases and J by 2 bases; unmatched bases: 10. Per germline, CDR1 SGHNT and CDR2 YYREEE (reference sequence). This CDR3 is CASSSNPGQWNYGYTF. The CDR3 bases are TGTGCCAGCAGCTCCAATCCGGGACAGTGGAACTATGGCTACACCTTC.

CDR3 nucleotides: TGTGCCAGCAATAGCGGGACCGGCACAGATACGCAGTATTTT. Translated: CASNSGTGTDTQYF. The V gene is TRBV6-5, the J gene TRBJ2-3; TRBD2 matches 8 bases. The CDR3 is made up of 14 amino acids. Germline CDR1 and CDR2: MNHEY and SVGAGI. Germline trimming cut 7 bases from V and 1 base from J; bases unmatched to any gene: 4.

The chain employs TRBV6-1 and TRBJ2-3; TRBD2 aligns across 8 bases. This CDR3 has 16 amino acids. After removal of 2 bases from V and 2 bases from J, the junction contained 6 bases not matched to a gene. Per germline, CDR1 MNHNS and CDR2 SASEGT. CDR3 residues: CASSEFAGGFTDTQYF. The CDR3 coding sequence is TGTGCCAGCAGTGAATTCGCGGGAGGATTCACAGATACGCAGTATTTT.

This clone was observed once. V and J are TRBV13 and TRBJ1-6; TRBD1 matches at 8 bases. Losses at the gene ends were 5 bases for V and 8 bases for J; bases not matched to a gene: 5. CDR1 PRHDT and CDR2 FYEKMQ come from the germline V gene (reference sequence). The CDR3 is made up of 14 amino acids. The CDR3 sequence is CASSRTGIDSPLHF. CDR3 in DNA: TGTGCCAGCAGCCGGACAGGGATTGATTCACCCCTCCACTTT.

This clone was seen a few times. The V call is TRBV3-1 (or the pseudogene TRBV3-2), the J call TRBJ2-7, with a weak D call TRBD2 (5 bases). Per the germline V gene, CDR1 is LGHDT and CDR2 is YNNKEL (reference sequence). The CDR3 sequence is 14 residues long. Trimming left V 3 bases short and J 5 bases short, with 14 bases between. Here the CDR3 DNA reads TGTGCCAGCAGCCACCCGGGGAAGCCCCACGAGCAGTACTTC. Protein sequence: CASSHPGKPHEQYF.

The J gene is TRBJ2-7, the V gene TRBV4-2; D is undetermined. Trimming pared 0 bases from V and 6 bases from J, leaving 9 bases between. Germline CDR1 and CDR2: LGHNA and YNFKEQ. This CDR3 has 13 amino acids. CDR3 in amino acids: CASSQDPRTEQYF. CDR3 nucleotides: TGTGCCAGCAGCCAAGACCCGAGAACCGAGCAGTACTTC.

The V call is TRBV19, the J call TRBJ1-2; no firm D call. Germline V CDR1 and CDR2: LNHDA, SQIVND (reference sequence). The CDR3 runs 13 residues. With 7 bases removed from V and 8 bases from J, the gap between germline ends came to 17 bases. In DNA form, the CDR3 reads TGTGCCAGTACTCACCGGGATTACGAGGGCTACACCTTC. It yields the protein CASTHRDYEGYTF.

CDR3 loop: CASTGQGQETQYF. CDR3 coding DNA: TGTGCCAGCACGGGACAGGGGCAAGAGACCCAGTACTTC. The rearrangement uses TRBV19 and TRBJ2-5; 10 bases map to TRBD1. CDR3 length: 13 residues. Trimming took 9 bases from V and 2 from J; bases not matched to a gene: 3. CDR1 is LNHDA, CDR2 SQIVND, per germline (reference sequence).

This clone was detected a few times. The chain is built from TRBV4-2 and TRBJ1-2; D is unresolved. Germline V gene data show CDR1 as LGHNA and CDR2 as YNFKEQ. CDR3 size: 15 residues. V dropped 0 bases and J dropped 9 bases, with 17 bases sitting between them. CDR3 DNA: TGTGCCAGCAGCCAAGATCTTGCTCCGGGGAGGAGCTACACCTTC. This gives the protein CASSQDLAPGRSYTF.